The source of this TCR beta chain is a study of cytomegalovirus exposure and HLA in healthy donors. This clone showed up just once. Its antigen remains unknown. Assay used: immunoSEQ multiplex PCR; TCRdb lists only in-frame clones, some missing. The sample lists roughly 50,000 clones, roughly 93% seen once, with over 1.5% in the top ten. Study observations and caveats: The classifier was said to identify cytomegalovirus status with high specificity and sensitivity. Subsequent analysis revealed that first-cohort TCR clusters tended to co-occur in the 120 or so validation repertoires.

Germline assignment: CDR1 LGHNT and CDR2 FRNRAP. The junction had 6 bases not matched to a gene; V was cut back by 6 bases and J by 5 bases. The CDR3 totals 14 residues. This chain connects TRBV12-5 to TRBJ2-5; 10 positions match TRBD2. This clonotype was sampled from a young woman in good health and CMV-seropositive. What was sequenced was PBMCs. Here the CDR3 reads CASGSGGATETQYF. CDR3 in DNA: TGTGCTAGTGGGAGCGGGGGGGCTACTGAGACCCAGTACTTC. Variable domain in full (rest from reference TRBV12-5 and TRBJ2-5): DARVTQTPRHKVTEMGQEVTMRCQPILGHNTVFWYRQTMMQGLELLAYFRNRAPLDDSGMPKDRFSAEMPDATLATLKIQPSEPRDSAVYFCASGSGGATETQYFGPGTRLLVL.